These T cell receptor beta chains were read from a single sample in a study of T-cell memory formation after mild COVID-19. One entry per CDR3 protein, called by TCRdb with MiXCR from the 5' RACE reads. This sample has around 250,000 distinct CDR3 sequences, with 15% to 20% found just once. The sample taken for sequencing was PBMCs or a T cell subset sorted from them (not recorded which). The receptor source for this set is a man between 18 and 35 years old who had mild COVID-19 (a few samples of this study predate the infection). Cell type and time point are not known. Both conserved end residues are part of each CDR3. The D gene is left open where the match is weak. Only part of the rows carry a size: once, few, many, or a class if the clone is expanded.

D gene	V gene	clone size	J gene	CDR3 protein	CDR3 DNA
-	TRBV6-5	-	TRBJ2-1	CASSYWPGGPYNEQFF	TGTGCCAGCAGTTACTGGCCGGGCGGCCCCTACAATGAGCAGTTCTTC
TRBD2	TRBV7-2	many	TRBJ2-1	CASSFALAGGNEQFF	TGTGCCAGCAGCTTCGCCCTAGCGGGTGGAAATGAGCAGTTCTTC
TRBD1	TRBV10-3	once	TRBJ1-5	CAISADRGGQPQHF	TGTGCCATCAGCGCGGACAGGGGAGGTCAGCCCCAGCATTTT
-	TRBV18	few	TRBJ1-1	CASSQGALNTEAFF	TGTGCCAGCTCACAAGGTGCCCTGAACACTGAAGCTTTCTTT
-	TRBV6-2/TRBV6-3	-	TRBJ2-3	CASSYGGLRTDTQYF	TGTGCCAGCAGTTACGGCGGTCTTCGCACAGATACGCAGTATTTT
TRBD1	TRBV5-1	few	TRBJ2-1	CASSPRTGFGDEQFF	TGCGCCAGCAGCCCCCGGACAGGCTTTGGGGATGAGCAGTTCTTC
-	TRBV20-1	-	TRBJ1-3	CSARWAGFSGNTIYF	TGCAGTGCTAGATGGGCTGGTTTTTCTGGAAACACCATATATTTT
TRBD2	TRBV7-2	once	TRBJ2-1	CASSPSGGARNEQFF	TGTGCCAGCAGCCCCAGCGGGGGGGCCAGAAATGAGCAGTTCTTC
-	TRBV12-3/TRBV12-4	-	TRBJ1-6	CASRDRKSSYNSPLHF	TGTGCCAGCAGGGACAGAAAGAGCTCCTATAATTCACCCCTCCACTTT
TRBD1	TRBV5-6	-	TRBJ2-2	CASSISGTGPTGELFF	TGTGCCAGCAGCATCTCCGGGACAGGGCCTACCGGGGAGCTGTTTTTT
-	TRBV5-1	-	TRBJ2-1	CASSGGWSDAMRQFF	TGCGCCAGCAGTGGGGGTTGGTCGGACGCCATGAGGCAGTTCTTC
-	TRBV19	many	TRBJ2-2	CASRPGGNTGELFF	TGTGCCAGTAGACCGGGCGGGAACACCGGGGAGCTGTTTTTT
-	TRBV19	-	TRBJ1-2	CASRREDSISFGYTF	TGTGCCAGTAGGAGAGAGGACAGTATTTCGTTTGGCTACACCTTC
-	TRBV5-1	few	TRBJ1-1	CASSLRGASRTEAFF	TGCGCCAGCAGCTTGCGGGGGGCGAGTCGGACTGAAGCTTTCTTT
-	TRBV6-5	few	TRBJ1-2	CASNDPGGGGYTF	TGTGCCAGCAATGATCCGGGGGGAGGTGGCTACACCTTC
TRBD2	TRBV29-1	many	TRBJ2-3	CSVVGLAGGDTQYF	TGCAGCGTTGTAGGACTAGCGGGGGGCGATACGCAGTATTTT
-	TRBV20-1	many	TRBJ1-1	CSARGGEGSLVAFF	TGCAGTGCTAGGGGGGGTGAGGGCTCCCTAGTAGCTTTCTTT
-	TRBV12-3/TRBV12-4	-	TRBJ2-7	CASSLQRVRSYEQYF	TGTGCCAGCAGTTTACAGCGGGTCCGCTCCTACGAGCAGTACTTC
-	TRBV7-9	few	TRBJ1-5	CASSGGARYQPQHF	TGTGCCAGCAGCGGAGGGGCGCGATATCAGCCCCAGCATTTT
-	TRBV20-1	few	TRBJ1-1	CSARNMNTEAFF	TGCAGTGCTAGGAACATGAACACTGAAGCTTTCTTT
-	TRBV4-3	-	TRBJ1-2	CASSQEASYGYTF	TGCGCCAGCAGCCAAGAAGCCTCTTATGGCTACACCTTC
-	TRBV4-1	-	TRBJ2-6	CASLQAVPGANVLTF	TGCGCCAGCCTGCAGGCAGTTCCTGGGGCCAACGTCCTGACTTTC
TRBD1	TRBV25-1	-	TRBJ1-2	CASRKTGGIYGYTF	TGTGCCAGCAGAAAGACAGGGGGCATTTATGGCTACACCTTC
TRBD2	TRBV2	few	TRBJ2-3	CASSELTSGGLDTQYF	TGTGCCAGCAGTGAATTGACTAGCGGGGGCTTAGATACGCAGTATTTT